A selection of T cell receptor gamma chains follows, all from one sample in a study of gamma-delta chains in newborns, infants, children. TCRdb fed the reads to CATT. The sample holds some 1,000 gamma-chain clones; 59% are singletons and the top ten take just under 55%. What was sequenced was blood. These receptors were obtained from a child who was a newborn, infant or young child, either healthy, febrile or measles-vaccinated (not recorded which). The CDR3 runs from the conserved cysteine through the conserved F or W. The listing skips clone size in some rows; elsewhere it reads once, few, many or a size class.

size,J,V,DNA,CDR3
NA,TRGJP,TRGV9,TGTGCCTTGTGGGAGGTGCGTGAGTTGGGCAAAAAAATCAAGGTATTT,CALWEVRELGKKIKVF
few,TRGJ1/TRGJ2,TRGV9,TGTGCCTTGTGGGAGGTGCTTTATTATAAGAAACTCTTT,CALWEVLYYKKLF
few,TRGJP,TRGV9,TGTGCCTTGTGGGAGAAGCAAGAGTTGGGCAAAAAAATCAAGGTATTT,CALWEKQELGKKIKVF
NA,TRGJP1,TRGV9,TGCACCACTGGTTGGTTCAAGATATTT,CTTGWFKIF
NA,TRGJP1,TRGV8,TGTGCCACCTGGGGTTATACCACTGGTTGGTTCAAGATATTT,CATWGYTTGWFKIF
few,TRGJP,TRGV9,TGTGCCTTGTGGGACCAGATCCAAGAGTTGGGCAAAAAAATCAAGGTATTT,CALWDQIQELGKKIKVF
few,TRGJ1/TRGJ2,TRGV9,TGTGCCTTTTGGGAGCGTTATAAGAAACTCTTT,CAFWERYKKLF
few,TRGJP2,TRGV2,TGTGCCACCTGGGACGGGCAGAGTGATTGGATCAAGACGTTT,CATWDGQSDWIKTF
NA,TRGJ1/TRGJ2,TRGV2,TGTGCCACCTGGGACGGGCGCCGGAATTATTATAAGAAACTCTTT,CATWDGRRNYYKKLF
NA,TRGJP,TRGV9,TGTGCCTTGTGGGAGCCCAGACAAGAGTTGGGCAAAAAAATCAAGGTATTT,CALWEPRQELGKKIKVF
NA,TRGJ1/TRGJ2,TRGV2,TGTGCCACCTGGGACGGTTTTTATTATAAGAAACTCTTT,CATWDGFYYKKLF
few,TRGJP1,TRGV8,TGTGCCACCTGGGATAGGGGCACTGGTTGGTTCAAGATATTT,CATWDRGTGWFKIF
few,TRGJP,TRGV9,TGTGCCCTGTGGGAGGAGCAAGAGTTGGGCAAAAAAGTCAAGGTATTT,CALWEEQELGKKVKVF
few,TRGJ1/TRGJ2,TRGV9,TGTGCCTTGTGGGGACGATATAAGAAACTCTTT,CALWGRYKKLF
NA,TRGJ1/TRGJ2,TRGV8,TGTGCCACCTGGGATAACTATTATAAGAAACTCTTT,CATWDNYYKKLF
NA,TRGJP1,TRGV8,TGTGCCACCTGGACTGGTTGGTTCAAGATATTT,CATWTGWFKIF
NA,TRGJ1/TRGJ2,TRGV9,TGTGCCTTGTGGGAGGTCTTCCATTATCCTTATAAGAAACTCTTT,CALWEVFHYPYKKLF
NA,TRGJP2,TRGV8,TGTGCCGCCCAAGATTGGATCAAGACGTTT,CAAQDWIKTF
few,TRGJP,TRGV9,TGTGCCTTGTGGGAAGGCAGGTTGGGCAAAAAAATCAAGGTATTT,CALWEGRLGKKIKVF
few,TRGJ1/TRGJ2,TRGV3,TGTGCCACCTGGGACAAAAATTATTATAAGAAACTCTTT,CATWDKNYYKKLF
NA,TRGJP2,TRGV9,TGTGCCTTGCATTGGATCAAGACGTTT,CALHWIKTF
few,TRGJP,TRGV3,TGTGCCACCTGGGACATGCAAGAGTTGGGCAAAACAATCAAGGTATTT,CATWDMQELGKTIKVF